This TCR beta chain was found in a study of blood T cell repertoires in COVID-19 (dated by TCRdb to 2020 to 2022). For the study in its entirety: The collaborator samples originated in the United States, Italy and Spain and spanned the acute and convalescent phases of COVID-19. Sample metadata almost always included a de-identified subject ID, COVID-19 status, age in years and sex. Subjects who had been exposed to COVID-19, were actively infected with it, or had recovered from it provided the deeply sampled blood TCRbeta repertoires that made up the dataset. The repertoires were released in a freely available public database meant as a resource for research on the immune response to SARS-CoV-2. Where available, HLA class I and class II types were taken from metadata supplied by the sample provider and were not determined by assay-based typing. The prospective study material was composed of cDNA or gDNA derived from T cells, B-cell-depleted T cells, or PBMCs. The samples were drawn from two sources: the first 160 participants of the ongoing ImmuneRACE study, and fewer than 1,500 subjects contributed by 6 global collaborators.

Taken from the germline V gene (reference sequence), the CDR1 and CDR2 loops are LGHDT and YNNKEL. V lost 0 bases and J lost 0 bases; the stretch between them is 12 bases long. The CDR3, from cysteine to phenylalanine, totals 17 residues. Only CDR3 DNA remains: 51 bases, in frame from the first base. Overall results and qualifications from the work: The quantity of clinical and demographic metadata differed by source and by participant and was supplied without curation.

This clone has just a few counts. Its antigen target is currently unknown. Base qualities are not at hand, and no much larger clone is one base apart. TCRbeta CDR3 regions were amplified from genomic DNA using the immunoSEQ Assay, a bias-controlled multiplex PCR. Processing in the source paper ran as follows. The number of nucleated cells in each sample was estimated from the amplification of reference gene primers within the assay. To quantify the absolute abundance of each unique TCRbeta CDR3 rearrangement, sequence reads were collapsed and filtered. For each sample, productive Simpson clonality was calculated by taking the square root of Simpson's diversity index across productive rearrangements. Sourced from immuneACCESS, this table was stored by TCRdb with only in-frame sequences that have V and J called. A share of the clones is absent; for the studies checked, an unresolved V gene accounts for under half, and the remainder has no known explanation. The D gene and trimming were derived from the DNA, and the V and J assignments and clone size from that table. The sample table contains tens of thousands of clones; only one count was recorded for approximately 86% of them. The ten largest clones capture around 1.4% of the sample.

Whole blood was collected in K2EDTA tubes by collaborating institutions according to the institutions' own protocols. For TCRbeta analysis, collaborator samples were shipped as frozen whole blood, as isolated PBMCs, or as DNA extracted from either sample type. This clonotype originated in a man aged 60 to 69 with acute or convalescent COVID-19. The sequence is built from TRBV3-1 (or the pseudogene TRBV3-2) and TRBJ1-5; TRBD1 could be the D gene, as 5 bases match. Sequencing used peripheral blood. The nucleotides read TGTGCCAGCAGCCAAGACGTGGGGGGAGATAGCAATCAGCCCCAGCATTTT. It encodes CASSQDVGGDSNQPQHF.